The 10 T cell receptor beta chains listed next were all sequenced from one sample in a study of blood T cells in healthy people across ages. Primed by a sample-barcoded 5' primer and a J-beta primer mix, a second PCR proceeded for about 6 to 11 cycles. TCRdb reprocessed the 5' RACE reads via MiXCR and lists one record per CDR3 protein. The sample lists about 620,000 distinct CDR3 sequences, around 21% occurring once. The material sequenced was blood. These receptors were taken from an older man in good health.

The chain carries TRBV29-1 and TRBJ2-1; D ambiguous. CDR3 length: 15 amino acids. V was pared by 4 bases and J by 0 bases, with 13 bases between. Germline V gene data show CDR1 as SQVTM and CDR2 as ANQGSEA. CDR3 nucleotides: TGCAGCGTTGTAGGTACATTGAGCTCCTACAATGAGCAGTTCTTC. Its translation is CSVVGTLSSYNEQFF.

CDR3 sequence: CSARDRTSGIPEQYF. CDR3 nucleotide sequence: TGCAGTGCTAGAGACCGGACTAGCGGGATTCCCGAGCAGTACTTC. The rearrangement joins TRBV20-1 to TRBJ2-7; 12 nucleotides match TRBD2. The CDR3 extends over 15 amino acids. The V segment lost 0 bases and the J segment 6 bases; nucleotides outside the gene matches: 6. Germline V gene data show CDR1 as DFQATT and CDR2 as SNEGSKA (reference sequence).

The chain carries TRBV5-1 and TRBJ2-1, with D possibly TRBD1 on 7 matching bases. The CDR3 loop spans 17 amino acids. Trimming removed 1 base from V and 0 bases from J, with 14 bases in between. Germline CDR1 and CDR2: SGHRS and YFSETQ. CDR3 sequence: CASSLQGGGGSYNEQFF. CDR3 coding DNA: TGCGCCAGCAGCTTGCAGGGGGGCGGCGGCTCCTACAATGAGCAGTTCTTC.

This chain connects TRBV10-3 to TRBJ2-2, with D hard to call. This CDR3 has 12 amino acids. V lost 2 bases to trimming and J lost 4 bases, with 2 bases between them. CDR1 and CDR2 (germline): ENHRY, SYGVKD. The CDR3 DNA sequence: TGTGCCATCAGTGAGGGCACCGGGGAGCTGTTTTTT. Its translation is CAISEGTGELFF.

The chain carries TRBV28 and TRBJ1-2, with 7 bases lining up with TRBD1. Germline trimming cut 6 bases from V and 3 bases from J; bases unmatched to any gene: 7. CDR1 and CDR2 (germline): MDHEN, SYDVKM. The CDR3 length is 14 residues. In DNA form, the CDR3 reads TGTGCCAGCAGAAACAGGGGAAGTGACTATGGCTACACCTTC. Its translation: CASRNRGSDYGYTF.

The chain joins TRBV7-3 to TRBJ2-7; weak D call: TRBD2 (5 bases). Judging by the DNA end, TRBJ2-1 fits better; the J call may be wrong. The CDR3 has 13 amino acids. The germline gives CDR1 SGHTA, CDR2 FQGTGA. CDR3 coding DNA: TGTGCCAGCAGCTTAACTAGCGACAATGAGCAGTTCTTC. Protein sequence: CASSLTSDNEQFF.

This chain links TRBV6-5 with TRBJ2-7; D remains unclear. Trimming removed 6 bases from V and 2 bases from J, with 17 bases in between. Germline loops: CDR1 MNHEY, CDR2 SVGAGI. This CDR3 region has 15 residues. CDR3 sequence (DNA): TGTGCCAGCAGCACAAGACGTTCAGGAACCTACGAGCAGTACTTC. Encoded protein: CASSTRRSGTYEQYF.

This chain connects TRBV3-1 to TRBJ2-1; D is uncertain. Germline V gene lookup returns CDR1 LGHDT and CDR2 YNNKEL (reference sequence). This CDR3 comprises 16 residues. V lost 1 base to trimming and J lost 8 bases, with 18 bases between them. DNA of the CDR3: TGTGCCAGCAGCCAAGGTCCCAGCGCCAATTGGTATGAGCAGTTCTTC. Amino acids: CASSQGPSANWYEQFF.

This clonotype was detected only a few times. J is TRBJ2-2 and V is TRBV6-5; 7 nucleotides line up with TRBD2. The trim removed 6 bases at V and 5 bases at J, leaving 9 bases unmatched. CDR3 length: 15 residues. Germline-derived CDR1 and CDR2 are MNHEY and SVGAGI. In nucleotides, the CDR3 is TGTGCCAGCAGGCCGGACAAAGCGGGGACCGGGGAGCTGTTTTTT. Amino acids: CASRPDKAGTGELFF.

V and J are TRBV29-1 and TRBJ2-1; D unresolved. Looked up from germline, CDR1 is SQVTM and CDR2 is ANQGSEA. There are 13 residues in the CDR3. The germline V and J ends were trimmed by 0 bases and 5 bases, with 8 bases remaining between them. CDR3 bases: TGCAGCGTTGAAGATGCAGGAAACAATGAGCAGTTCTTC. Its translation is CSVEDAGNNEQFF.